The 20 T cell receptor beta chains presented below share a single source sample, sequenced in a study of T cells in localized non-small cell lung cancer (dated by TCRdb to the early 2020s). Library preparation was by the immunoSEQ multiplex PCR assay. This is the immuneACCESS table as TCRdb keeps it, with only in-frame sequences that have V and J called. A part of the clones is gone; compared with another copy, unresolved V genes explain less than half, and the rest is unexplained. A total of approximately 150,000 clones appear in this sample, 89% of them only once. The ten largest clones add up to approximately 1.5% of the sample. The starting material was peripheral blood, obtained before any cancer treatment. Source of these receptors: a female donor older than 55 with stage I lung adenocarcinoma.

The CDR3 bases are TGTGCCAGCAGTTTACCAAGGGGGCTTGATGGCTACACCTTC. It codes for CASSLPRGLDGYTF. The chain carries TRBV28 and TRBJ1-2; 7 bases are a match to TRBD1. The J segment lost 6 bases and the V segment lost 2 bases, leaving 6 bases of the junction unmatched. This CDR3 contains 14 residues. Germline CDR1 reads MDHEN; CDR2 reads SYDVKM.

This chain joins TRBV12-5 and TRBJ2-2; TRBD2 might be the D (6 bases). The CDR3 loop spans 14 amino acids. Trimming took off 3 bases at V and 5 bases at J, with 10 bases between the two ends. Germline V gene data show CDR1 as LGHNT and CDR2 as FRNRAP. The CDR3 loop reads CASGLNGRTGELFF. Here the CDR3 DNA reads TGTGCTAGTGGTTTAAATGGGAGGACCGGGGAGCTGTTTTTT.

This clone was counted a few times. V is TRBV10-3 and J is TRBJ1-5, with D unclear. This CDR3 has 13 amino acids. Per germline, CDR1 ENHRY and CDR2 SYGVKD. V dropped 3 bases and J dropped 1 base, with 4 bases sitting between them. DNA for the CDR3: TGTGCCATCAGTGACCGAAGCAATCAGCCCCAGCATTTT. Amino acid sequence: CAISDRSNQPQHF.

V gene TRBV6-1 combines with J gene TRBJ1-4, with 7 bases identical to TRBD1. Germline V gene lookup returns CDR1 MNHNS and CDR2 SASEGT. CDR3 length: 13 amino acids. V lost 5 bases to trimming and J lost 11 bases; unmatched junction nucleotides: 8. CDR3 region: CASSRDSLGKLFF. CDR3 bases: TGTGCCAGCAGTAGGGACAGCCTGGGGAAACTGTTTTTT.

The chain recombines TRBV5-1 with TRBJ2-1, with 7 bases identical to TRBD2. In germline, CDR1 is SGHRS, CDR2 YFSETQ. This CDR3 comprises 15 residues. V shed 1 base and J 8 bases; nucleotides not matched to a gene: 9. CDR3 residues: CASSLLAGVDDEQFF. The CDR3 DNA is TGCGCCAGCAGCTTGTTGGCGGGAGTCGACGATGAGCAGTTCTTC. Combining the CDR3 with reference TRBV5-1 and TRBJ2-1 gives the whole variable domain KAGVTQTPRYLIKTRGQQVTLSCSPISGHRSVSWYQQTPGQGLQFLFEYFSETQRNKGNFPGRFSGRQFSNSRSEMNVSTLELGDSALYLCASSLLAGVDDEQFFGPGTRLTVL.

The chain couples TRBV10-1 to TRBJ1-5; 8 bases agree with TRBD1. The J segment lost 0 bases and the V segment lost 7 bases, leaving 17 bases of the junction unmatched. The CDR3 runs 19 residues. CDR1 and CDR2 (germline): WNHNN, SYGVQD (reference sequence). Here the CDR3 reads CASNPDREGGGYSNQPQHF. For the CDR3, the DNA is TGCGCCAGCAATCCGGACAGGGAAGGCGGGGGATATAGCAATCAGCCCCAGCATTTT.

This chain uses TRBV9 with TRBJ2-7, with a tentative D call TRBD1 (6 bases). The V gene lost 3 bases and the J gene lost 3 bases, with 10 bases spanning the gap. Looked up from germline, CDR1 is SGDLS and CDR2 is YYNGEE. The CDR3 sequence is 13 residues long. The CDR3 sequence is CASSAPQGYEQYF. CDR3 sequence (DNA): TGTGCCAGCAGCGCACCACAGGGCTACGAGCAGTACTTC.

The J gene is TRBJ1-1, the V gene TRBV9, with 7 bases fitting TRBD1. The germline CDR1 and CDR2 sequences are SGDLS and YYNGEE. This CDR3 region has 16 residues. The ends lost 3 bases at V and 6 bases at J; junction bases unmatched: 14. In DNA form, the CDR3 reads TGTGCCAGCAGCGCCATCTCCCCAGGGGGGAAGGCTGAAGCTTTCTTT. This translates into CASSAISPGGKAEAFF.

The chain carries TRBV7-6 and TRBJ2-2; D ambiguous. V was clipped by 1 base and J by 1 base, with 1 base between them. Per germline, CDR1 SGHVS and CDR2 FNYEAQ. The CDR3 extends over 13 amino acids. The CDR3 region has the DNA TGTGCCAGCAGCTTAGGGAACACCGGGGAGCTGTTTTTT. Its translation is CASSLGNTGELFF.

V is TRBV19 and J is TRBJ2-2; TRBD2 is a possible D gene (5 bases). CDR3 size: 15 residues. CDR1 is LNHDA, CDR2 SQIVND, per germline (reference sequence). The V gene lost 2 bases and the J gene lost 8 bases, with 15 bases spanning the gap. The CDR3 DNA sequence: TGTGCCAGTAGTATACCCCGGGGTAGTTTAGGGGAGCTGTTTTTT. It codes for CASSIPRGSLGELFF.

J is TRBJ1-5 and V is TRBV7-2, with 12 bases fitting TRBD1. V lost 5 bases and J lost 7; bases outside the gene matches: 6. This CDR3 has 15 residues. CDR1 is SGHTA, CDR2 FQGNSA, per germline. CDR3 sequence (DNA): TGTGCCAGCAGCATGGGACAGGGGGCCTTGCAGCCCCAGCATTTT. The encoded protein is CASSMGQGALQPQHF.

DNA of the CDR3: TGTGCCAGCAGCACGCGGAGGGAGATTGGCTCCTACGAGCAGTACTTC. This encodes CASSTRREIGSYEQYF. The gene calls are TRBV7-3 and TRBJ2-7; weak D call: TRBD2 (6 bases). Trimming left V 5 bases short and J 0 bases short, with 17 bases between. CDR1 and CDR2 (germline): SGHTA, FQGTGA. The CDR3 is 16 residues long.

The gene calls are TRBV28 and TRBJ1-5, with D unclear. The length of the CDR3 is 13 residues. V was shortened by 2 bases and J by 12 bases, with 14 bases between the two germline ends. Germline CDR1 reads MDHEN; CDR2 reads SYDVKM. The CDR3 here is CASSLTVGGVQHF. CDR3 nucleotides: TGTGCCAGCAGTTTAACGGTGGGAGGTGTCCAGCATTTT.

This chain joins TRBV19 and TRBJ2-2; D unclear. This CDR3 has 15 residues. V lost 1 base and J lost 2, with 8 bases in between. CDR1 and CDR2 (germline): LNHDA, SQIVND (reference sequence). In DNA, the CDR3 is TGTGCCAGTAGTATAGGGTTAGCCAACACCGGGGAGCTGTTTTTT. It translates to CASSIGLANTGELFF.

The rearrangement joins TRBV10-3 to TRBJ1-3; no reliable D call. This CDR3 region has 12 residues. Germline CDR1 is ENHRY and CDR2 is SYGVKD. V dropped 6 bases and J dropped 0 bases, with 3 bases sitting between them. The CDR3, as DNA: TGTGCCATCAGGGACTCTGGAAACACCATATATTTT. It encodes CAIRDSGNTIYF.

The V and J genes are TRBV28 and TRBJ2-7; D possibly corresponds to TRBD1 (5 bases). V lost 8 bases and J lost 3, with 11 bases in between. This CDR3 comprises 12 residues. The germline V gene encodes CDR1 MDHEN and CDR2 SYDVKM. The CDR3: CASSRQGYEQYF. CDR3 DNA sequence: TGTGCCAGCTCGCGCCAGGGCTACGAGCAGTACTTC.

The V call is TRBV6-9, the J call TRBJ1-1; D might be TRBD1 (6 bases). Trimming took off 2 bases at V and 2 bases at J, with 12 bases between the two ends. The V gene's germline CDR1 is MNHGY and CDR2 SVAAGI. The CDR3 has 15 amino acids. In nucleotides, the CDR3 is TGTGCCAGCAGTTATGGGAACAGGGTTAACACTGAAGCTTTCTTT. Translated: CASSYGNRVNTEAFF.

Details on this clone: This may be a read error, as it is one base from a much larger clone. The V gene is TRBV6-1, the J gene TRBJ1-2, with TRBD1 identical over 7 bases. Germline assignment: CDR1 MNHNS and CDR2 SASEGT. The CDR3 totals 14 residues. DNA for the CDR3: TGTGCCAGCGGTGAAACCGGGACAGTCTATGGCTACACCTTC. As protein: CASGETGTVYGYTF.

This clone has just one count. CDR3 region: CASSLSGGREETQYF. The CDR3 DNA reads TGTGCCAGCTCATTGTCAGGGGGACGGGAAGAGACCCAGTACTTC. This chain links TRBV6-4 with TRBJ2-5, with 7 bases fitting TRBD1. CDR1 MRHNA and CDR2 SNTAGT come from the germline V gene. The length of the CDR3 is 15 residues. J was trimmed by 3 bases and V by 8 bases; bases with no gene match: 12.

This clone was detected once. The chain is built from TRBV14 and TRBJ2-3; TRBD2 aligns across 13 bases. Losses at the gene ends were 0 bases for V and 0 bases for J; bases not matched to a gene: 6. Per the germline V gene, CDR1 is SGHDN and CDR2 is FVKESK. This CDR3 is 19 amino acids long. CDR3 coding DNA: TGTGCCAGCAGCCAAGAAGCGGGACTAGCGGGACATAGCACAGATACGCAGTATTTT. This sequence encodes CASSQEAGLAGHSTDTQYF. The whole variable domain, remainder taken from reference TRBV14 and TRBJ2-3, is EAGVTQFPSHSVIEKGQTVTLRCDPISGHDNLYWYRRVMGKEIKFLLHFVKESKQDESGMPNNRFLAERTGGTYSTLKVQPAELEDSGVYFCASSQEAGLAGHSTDTQYFGPGTRLTVL.